These 6 T cell receptor beta chains were sequenced from one sample in a study of tumor and adjacent non-tumor tissue in lung cancer. No cell sorting was done before RNA was extracted from the tissue. The normal lung tissue was taken more than 3 cm from the tumor edge. TCRbeta libraries were built with three rounds of nested PCR, modified from ARM-PCR. TCRdb redid the calling of the multiplex PCR reads with MiXCR, one entry per CDR3 protein. The data contain around 100,000 distinct CDR3 sequences, roughly 60% of them singletons. Specimen: distant non-tumor lung tissue. The receptors stem from a man between 25 and 39 years old with non-small cell lung cancer.

Details on this clonotype: At one end the junction does not follow the germline gene, possibly because of a read error. J is TRBJ2-6 and V is TRBV6-2 or TRBV6-3; D is perhaps TRBD1 (5 bases). CDR3 length equals 15 residues. Germline V CDR1 and CDR2: MNHEY, SVGEGT. CDR3 sequence: CASSPNGPGANVLIF. In nucleotides, the CDR3 is TGTGCCAGCAGTCCCAATGGGCCTGGGGCCAACGTCCTGATTTTC.

In regard to this clonotype: Because it lacks the conserved phenylalanine or tryptophan at the end, this CDR3 is likely a read error. The J gene is TRBJ2-7, the V gene TRBV13; D call uncertain. The germline V gene has CDR1 PRHDT and CDR2 FYEKMQ (reference sequence). The CDR3 is 13 residues long. The CDR3 DNA is TGTACCAGCAGCCCCCACCCACGTGCCGAGCAGTACTAC. This translates into CTSSPHPRAEQYY.

Turning to this clonotype: This may arise from a read error, as a much more abundant clone is one base away. V is TRBV5-6 and J is TRBJ2-3; D unclear. Germline CDR1 SGHDT, CDR2 YYEEEE. V lost 2 bases and J 2 bases, leaving 6 bases between the germline ends. The CDR3 sequence is 13 residues long. CDR3 sequence reads: CASSFDATDTQYF. The CDR3 nucleotides read TGTGCCAGCAGCTTCGATGCCACAGATACGCAGTATTTT.

In DNA, the CDR3 is TGTGCCAGCAATCCACAGGGGGCACACACCGGGGAGCTGTTTTTT. Amino acids: CASNPQGAHTGELFF. The chain combines TRBV14 with TRBJ2-2, with 9 nucleotides matching TRBD1. From germline, CDR1 is SGHDN and CDR2 FVKESK. This CDR3 is built from 15 residues. With V trimmed by 7 bases and J by 3 bases, 6 bases remained unmatched.

With respect to this clonotype: One end of the junction is discordant with germline, which a read error may explain. This chain connects TRBV4-3 to TRBJ2-2; TRBD2 aligns across 8 bases. The CDR3 sequence is 16 residues long. Germline CDR1 LGHNA, CDR2 YSLEER. CDR3: CASSPRAGAIGGELFF. In DNA, the CDR3 is TGCGCCAGCAGCCCTAGAGCGGGGGCAATCGGCGGGGAACTGTTTTTT.

The chain joins TRBV20-1 to TRBJ2-3; 8 bases agree with TRBD2. The ends lost 5 bases at V and 4 bases at J; junction bases unmatched: 8. CDR3 length equals 14 residues. The germline V gene encodes CDR1 DFQATT and CDR2 SNEGSKA (reference sequence). The CDR3 region has the DNA TGCAGTGCTCCCGCGGGGGGACGAGCAGATACGCAGTATTTT. Protein sequence: CSAPAGGRADTQYF.